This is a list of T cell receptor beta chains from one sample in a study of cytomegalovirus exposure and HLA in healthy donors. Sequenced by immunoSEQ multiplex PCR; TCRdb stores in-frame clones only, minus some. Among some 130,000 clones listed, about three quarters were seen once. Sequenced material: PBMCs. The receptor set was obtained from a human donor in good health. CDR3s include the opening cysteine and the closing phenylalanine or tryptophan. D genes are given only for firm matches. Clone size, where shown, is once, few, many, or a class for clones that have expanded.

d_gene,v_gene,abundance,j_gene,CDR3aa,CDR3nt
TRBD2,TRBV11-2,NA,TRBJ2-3,CASSLGGWVAGDTDTQYF,TGTGCCAGCAGCTTAGGGGGGTGGGTAGCGGGGGATACAGATACGCAGTATTTT
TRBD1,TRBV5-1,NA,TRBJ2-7,CASSLGGTGDEQYF,TGCGCCAGCAGCTTGGGAGGCACAGGGGACGAGCAGTACTTC
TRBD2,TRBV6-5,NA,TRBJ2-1,CASRAGTSGGNEQFF,TGTGCCAGCAGAGCCGGGACTAGCGGGGGGAATGAGCAGTTCTTC
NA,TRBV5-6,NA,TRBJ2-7,CASSSRQDSYEQYF,TGTGCCAGCAGCTCCCGACAGGATTCCTACGAGCAGTACTTC
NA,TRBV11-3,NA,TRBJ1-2,CASSLSGSGYTF,TGTGCCAGCAGCTTAAGCGGGAGTGGCTACACCTTC
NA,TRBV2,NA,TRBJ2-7,CASTAHEQYF,TGTGCCAGCACTGCGCACGAGCAGTACTTC
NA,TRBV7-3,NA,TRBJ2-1,CASSRDSSEQFF,TGTGCCAGCAGCCGAGACAGTAGTGAGCAGTTCTTC
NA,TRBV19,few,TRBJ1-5,CASSKDSYSNQPQHF,TGTGCCAGTAGTAAAGACAGTTATAGCAATCAGCCCCAGCATTTT
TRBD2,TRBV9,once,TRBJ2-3,CASSASGGIRTDTQYF,TGTGCCAGCAGCGCCAGCGGGGGGATACGCACAGATACGCAGTATTTT
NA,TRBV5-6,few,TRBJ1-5,CASSLGGVQPQHF,TGTGCCAGCAGCTTAGGGGGGGTTCAGCCCCAGCATTTT
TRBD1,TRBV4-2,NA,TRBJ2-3,CASSQDPSTGITDTQYF,TGTGCCAGCAGCCAAGATCCCTCGACAGGGATCACAGATACGCAGTATTTT
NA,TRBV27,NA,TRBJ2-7,CASSLPSGVSGEQYF,TGTGCCAGCAGTTTACCCTCAGGGGTATCAGGGGAGCAGTACTTC
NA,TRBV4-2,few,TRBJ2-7,CASSQDTGSSYEQYF,TGTGCCAGCAGCCAAGATACCGGGAGCTCCTACGAGCAGTACTTC
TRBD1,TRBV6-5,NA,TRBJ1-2,CASSYRTGGYGYTF,TGTGCCAGCAGTTATCGGACAGGGGGATATGGCTACACCTTC
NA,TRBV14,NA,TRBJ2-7,CASSQDSAYEQYF,TGTGCCAGCAGCCAAGATTCGGCCTACGAGCAGTACTTC
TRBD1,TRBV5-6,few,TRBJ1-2,CASSPPGQGNYGYTF,TGTGCCAGCAGCCCTCCGGGACAGGGTAACTATGGCTACACCTTC
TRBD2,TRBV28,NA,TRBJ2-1,CASSLPSGGNPYNEQFF,TGTGCCAGCAGTTTACCCTCCGGGGGGAACCCCTACAATGAGCAGTTCTTC
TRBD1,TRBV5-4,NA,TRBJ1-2,CASSSRGDGYTF,TGTGCCAGCAGCTCCAGGGGGGACGGCTACACCTTC
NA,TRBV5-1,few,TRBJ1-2,CASSLQAGSDGYTF,TGCGCCAGCAGCTTACAGGCTGGCTCTGATGGCTACACCTTC
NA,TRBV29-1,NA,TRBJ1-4,CSVALVAEFTNEKLFF,TGCAGCGTTGCCCTCGTCGCGGAGTTCACTAATGAAAAACTGTTTTTT
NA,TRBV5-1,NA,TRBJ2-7,CASSPTLRTGTGEQYF,TGCGCCAGCAGCCCGACGCTTAGGACGGGAACGGGAGAGCAGTACTTC
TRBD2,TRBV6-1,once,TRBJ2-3,CASSPGLAAHTQYF,TGTGCCAGCAGTCCGGGACTAGCGGCACATACGCAGTATTTT
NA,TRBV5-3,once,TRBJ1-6,CAHARVRGGANSPLHF,TGTGCACACGCGAGAGTAAGGGGGGGTGCCAATTCACCCCTCCACTTT
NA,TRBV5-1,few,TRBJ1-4,CASREGDEKLFF,TGCGCCAGCAGGGAAGGGGATGAAAAACTGTTTTTT
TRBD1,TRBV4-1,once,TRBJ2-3,CASSQATGARRGSTDTQYF,TGCGCCAGCAGCCAAGCGACAGGGGCCCGCCGGGGGTCCACAGATACGCAGTATTTT